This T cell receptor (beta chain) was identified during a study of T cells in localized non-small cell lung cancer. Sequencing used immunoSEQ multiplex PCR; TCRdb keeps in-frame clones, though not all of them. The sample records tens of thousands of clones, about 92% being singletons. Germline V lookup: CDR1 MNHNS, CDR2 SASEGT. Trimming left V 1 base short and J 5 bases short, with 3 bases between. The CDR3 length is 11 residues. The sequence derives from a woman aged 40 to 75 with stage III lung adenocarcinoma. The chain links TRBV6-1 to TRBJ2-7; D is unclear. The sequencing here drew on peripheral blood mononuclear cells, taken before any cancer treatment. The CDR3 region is CASSEGNEQYF. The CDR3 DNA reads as TGTGCCAGCAGTGAAGGAAACGAGCAGTACTTC.